The next 9 T cell receptor beta chains were all read from a single sample in a study of blood T cell repertoires in COVID-19. The data were produced by immunoSEQ multiplex PCR, yet TCRdb's version contains in-frame clones alone and is incomplete. This table has about 250,000 clones, approximately 88% appearing once. What was sequenced was peripheral blood. These receptors all come from a woman in her 30s with COVID-19, enrolled during active disease.

The chain carries TRBV6-2 or TRBV6-3 and TRBJ1-2; D not certain. The CDR3 totals 14 residues. Trimming took off 6 bases at V and 2 bases at J, with 13 bases between the two ends. Germline CDR1 and CDR2: MNHEY and SVGEGT. The CDR3 here is CASSSQQRNYGYTF. The CDR3, as DNA: TGTGCCAGCAGCTCTCAACAGAGAAACTATGGCTACACCTTC.

V usage is TRBV5-4 and J usage is TRBJ2-5; 8 nucleotides agree with TRBD2. The CDR3 has 15 residues. In germline, CDR1 is SGHNT, CDR2 YYREEE (reference sequence). Trimming took 4 bases from V and 5 from J; bases not matched to a gene: 10. The CDR3 region is CASSRAGEGRETQYF. The CDR3 nucleotides are TGTGCCAGCAGCCGAGCGGGAGAGGGTCGGGAGACCCAGTACTTC. The variable domain in full, completed from reference TRBV5-4 and TRBJ2-5, reads ETGVTQSPTHLIKTRGQQVTLRCSSQSGHNTVSWYQQALGQGPQFIFQYYREEENGRGNFPPRFSGLQFPNYSSELNVNALELDDSALYLCASSRAGEGRETQYFGPGTRLLVL.

This clone was observed a single time. The rearrangement links TRBV27 to TRBJ2-3; 7 positions agree with TRBD2. This CDR3 has 13 residues. Germline-derived CDR1 and CDR2 are MNHEY and SMNVEV (reference sequence). V lost 10 bases, J lost 2 bases, and 6 bases stayed unmatched. The CDR3 nucleotides read TGTGCCACCAGCCGGGGGGTCACAGATACGCAGTATTTT. It yields the protein CATSRGVTDTQYF.

The V gene is TRBV18, the J gene TRBJ2-3, with 7 bases aligning to TRBD1. Per the germline V gene, CDR1 is KGHSH and CDR2 is LQKENI. The CDR3 length is 16 residues. With V trimmed by 3 bases and J by 1 base, 7 bases remained unmatched. The CDR3 nucleotides read TGTGCCAGCTCACCCAACCTAGGACAGGGCACAGATACGCAGTATTTT. It translates to CASSPNLGQGTDTQYF.

The gene calls are TRBV11-3 and TRBJ2-5; 12 bases are a match to TRBD2. Germline assignment: CDR1 SGHNT and CDR2 YENEEA. The CDR3 totals 17 residues. Trimming cost V 3 bases and J 4 bases; bases outside gene matches: 9. CDR3: CASSFVRLAGVVETQYF. The DNA for the CDR3 is TGTGCCAGCAGCTTCGTCCGACTAGCGGGAGTAGTAGAGACCCAGTACTTC.

Here the CDR3 reads CASSYAQGWTEAFF. In DNA, the CDR3 is TGTGCCAGCAGTTACGCCCAGGGGTGGACTGAAGCTTTCTTT. The rearrangement joins TRBV6-6 to TRBJ1-1; D is perhaps TRBD1 (6 bases). V lost 2 bases and J lost 5, with 12 bases in between. This CDR3 comprises 14 residues. CDR1 is MNHNY and CDR2 is SVGAGI in the germline V gene (reference sequence).

The chain is built from TRBV29-1 and TRBJ1-2, with D possibly being TRBD1 (6 bases). V lost 6 bases and J 13 bases, leaving 21 bases between the germline ends. The V gene's germline CDR1 is SQVTM and CDR2 ANQGSEA. This CDR3 has 12 amino acids. This CDR3 reads CSVAIGQSSFTF. CDR3 coding DNA: TGCAGCGTCGCGATTGGACAGAGTAGTTTCACCTTC.

This clone showed up just a few times. The chain carries TRBV9 and TRBJ1-1; 7 bases are shared with TRBD1. CDR1 is SGDLS and CDR2 is YYNGEE in the germline V gene. V shed 2 bases, J shed 5 bases, and the junction held 6 bases outside the gene matches. The CDR3 totals 14 residues. CDR3 DNA: TGTGCCAGCAGCGTGGGCAGGGGGAAGACTGAAGCTTTCTTT. Translated: CASSVGRGKTEAFF.

CDR3 sequence reads: CASSFSTGWETQYF. The CDR3 DNA follows: TGTGCCAGCAGCTTCTCGACAGGGTGGGAGACCCAGTACTTC. J is TRBJ2-5 and V is TRBV7-9; 7 nucleotides align to TRBD1. The J segment lost 5 bases and the V segment lost 3 bases, leaving 6 bases of the junction unmatched. The CDR3 is made up of 14 amino acids. CDR1 SEHNR and CDR2 FQNEAQ come from the germline V gene (reference sequence).